This T cell receptor (beta chain) was documented in a study of T cell repertoires in cytomegalovirus infection. In the study overall: Well-studied HLA-B-restricted CMV epitopes were used in the study alongside recently identified HLA-C-restricted ones. Public TCR beta signatures indicated both CMV infection and matching HLA type. Findings and limits, study-wide: Based on cumulative public TCR beta family frequency, carriers of CMV plus the relevant HLA were identified.

This clonotype was seen a handful of times. Its matching antigen is unknown. One entry per CDR3 protein results from TCRdb running MiXCR on the reads. The sample includes 830,000 or so distinct CDR3 sequences, less than 35% of them seen just once. The CDR3 totals 17 residues. Losses at the gene ends were 2 bases for V and 5 bases for J; bases not matched to a gene: 12. Germline V gives CDR1 MNHEY, CDR2 SVGEGT. The sample was cultured CD8+ T cells from PBMCs, taken from culture after CMV antigen stimulation. The rearrangement uses TRBV6-2 or TRBV6-3 and TRBJ2-1, with 7 nucleotides matching TRBD1. This TCR came from a human donor in good health (CMV status not recorded). Some clones in this sample may be carry-over from other donors' samples. In DNA form, the CDR3 reads TGTGCCAGCAGTTACGCGGCGACAGGGAGCTTGGACAATGAGCAGTTCTTC. Protein: CASSYAATGSLDNEQFF.